Below, 12 T cell receptor beta chains from the same sample are listed, as sequenced in a study of blood T cell repertoires in COVID-19. Measured with immunoSEQ multiplex PCR; TCRdb has only the in-frame clones, and not every one. The data hold some 50,000 clones, with over 70% observed a single time. The sample comprised peripheral blood. The receptors originated from a human donor in a cohort sampled during active COVID-19.

This clone was seen once. The rearrangement links TRBV28 to TRBJ2-2; TRBD2 might be the D (6 bases). Looked up from germline, CDR1 is MDHEN and CDR2 is SYDVKM. V dropped 8 bases and J dropped 2 bases, with 15 bases sitting between them. The CDR3 has 15 amino acids. CDR3 sequence reads: CASRTGGDNTGELFF. The CDR3 DNA reads as TGTGCCAGCCGAACCGGGGGAGATAACACCGGGGAGCTGTTTTTT.

CDR3 sequence: CASSQQTSRSEQFF. The CDR3 nucleotides read TGTGCCAGCAGCCAACAGACTAGCAGAAGTGAGCAGTTCTTC. The chain links TRBV3-1 (or the pseudogene TRBV3-2) to TRBJ2-1; TRBD2 matches 7 bases. V dropped 2 bases and J dropped 9; count of bases not matched to a gene: 7. Germline-derived CDR1 and CDR2 are LGHDT and YNNKEL (reference sequence). The CDR3 runs 14 residues.

The gene calls are TRBV9 and TRBJ2-3, with 10 positions matching TRBD2. The CDR3 is 18 residues long. V shed 3 bases, J shed 3 bases, and the junction held 13 bases outside the gene matches. Germline CDR1 and CDR2: SGDLS and YYNGEE. The CDR3 sequence is CASSGPASSGSVTDTQYF. CDR3 sequence (DNA): TGTGCCAGCAGCGGGCCGGCCTCTAGCGGGAGTGTAACAGATACGCAGTATTTT.

The chain joins TRBV6-5 to TRBJ1-2; no reliable D call. Trimming removed 2 bases from V and 5 bases from J, with 9 bases in between. Germline-derived CDR1 and CDR2 are MNHEY and SVGAGI. This CDR3 region has 13 residues. The CDR3 loop is CASSYAAGYGYTF. The CDR3, as DNA: TGTGCCAGCAGTTACGCGGCGGGGTATGGCTACACCTTC.

The J gene is TRBJ1-5, the V gene TRBV2; TRBD1 matches 9 bases. From germline, CDR1 is SNHLY and CDR2 FYNNEI. CDR3 length: 17 residues. V was clipped by 6 bases and J by 6 bases; unmatched bases: 15. The CDR3 nucleotides are TGTGCCAGCAGCCGGGGATTGGGACAGGGAGGCCCTCAGCCCCAGCATTTT. Encoded protein: CASSRGLGQGGPQPQHF.

The genes are TRBV19 and TRBJ2-5; 9 bases match TRBD2. The germline V gene has CDR1 LNHDA and CDR2 SQIVND (reference sequence). V shed 10 bases, J shed 0 bases, and the junction held 12 bases outside the gene matches. There are 16 residues in the CDR3. CDR3 in amino acids: CATKGGLAGNQETQYF. In nucleotides, the CDR3 is TGTGCCACAAAGGGGGGTCTAGCGGGGAACCAAGAGACCCAGTACTTC.

The chain combines TRBV9 with TRBJ2-7; D remains ambiguous. V lost 4 bases, J lost 1 base, and 18 bases lay in between. CDR1 is SGDLS, CDR2 YYNGEE, per germline. This CDR3 is built from 16 residues. CDR3 coding DNA: TGTGCCAGCAGCTCCGACCCCGGCAGGCTGTCCTACGAGCAGTACTTC. It specifies CASSSDPGRLSYEQYF.

CDR3 in amino acids: CASSDRTSGSGETQYF. In DNA, the CDR3 is TGTGCCAGCAGTGACCGGACTAGCGGGAGTGGAGAGACCCAGTACTTC. The rearrangement uses TRBV2 and TRBJ2-5, with 13 bases lining up with TRBD2. Trimming removed 3 bases from V and 4 bases from J; junction bases left unmatched: 5. The CDR3 runs to 16 residues. The germline CDR1 and CDR2 sequences are SNHLY and FYNNEI.

Written as DNA, the CDR3 is TGTGCCAGTAGTCCCAGGACAGGGGGCAGGGACGAGCAGTACTTC. Translating it yields CASSPRTGGRDEQYF. This chain connects TRBV19 to TRBJ2-7; 11 nucleotides align to TRBD1. Germline loops: CDR1 LNHDA, CDR2 SQIVND (reference sequence). This CDR3 spans 15 amino acids. V lost 5 bases, J lost 5 bases, and 8 bases stayed unmatched.

The rearrangement joins TRBV11-3 to TRBJ1-5; 10 bases map to TRBD1. The J segment lost 0 bases and the V segment lost 3 bases, leaving 8 bases of the junction unmatched. The CDR3 runs to 18 residues. CDR1 is SGHNT and CDR2 is YENEEA in the germline V gene. This chain's CDR3 is CASSFQDRGAHSNQPQHF. In DNA, the CDR3 is TGTGCCAGCAGCTTTCAGGACAGGGGGGCGCATAGCAATCAGCCCCAGCATTTT.

A single count supports this clone. This chain uses TRBV30 with TRBJ2-3; possible D gene TRBD2, 6 bases. The CDR3 sequence is 13 residues long. The V gene's germline CDR1 is GTSNPN and CDR2 SVGIG (reference sequence). Trimming cost V 6 bases and J 1 base, with 11 bases left between them. The CDR3 bases are TGTGCCTGCCGTGTAGCGGGCACAGATACGCAGTATTTT. It is translated as CACRVAGTDTQYF.

The rearrangement joins TRBV2 to TRBJ2-5, with D hard to call. V dropped 3 bases and J dropped 5 bases, with 13 bases sitting between them. Germline V CDR1 and CDR2: SNHLY, FYNNEI. The CDR3 contains 14 residues. CDR3 DNA sequence: TGTGCCAGCAGTGAGGAGTACTACCTGGAGACCCAGTACTTC. Translation gives CASSEEYYLETQYF.